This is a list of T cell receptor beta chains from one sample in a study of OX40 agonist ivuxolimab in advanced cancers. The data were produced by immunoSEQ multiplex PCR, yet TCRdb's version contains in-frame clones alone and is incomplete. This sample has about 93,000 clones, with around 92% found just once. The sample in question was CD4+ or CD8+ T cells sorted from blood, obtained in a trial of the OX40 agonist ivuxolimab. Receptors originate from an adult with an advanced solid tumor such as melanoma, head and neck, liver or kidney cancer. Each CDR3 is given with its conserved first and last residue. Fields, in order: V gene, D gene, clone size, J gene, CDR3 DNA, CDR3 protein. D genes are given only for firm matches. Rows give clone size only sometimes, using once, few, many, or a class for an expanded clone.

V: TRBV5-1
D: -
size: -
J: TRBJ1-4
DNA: TGCGCCAGCAGCTTGTGGGGAAGAGGTTCAAGTGAAAAACTGTTTTTT
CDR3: CASSLWGRGSSEKLFF

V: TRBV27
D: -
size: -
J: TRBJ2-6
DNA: TGTGCCAGCAGAACCCTCGGGACAATTGGGGCCAACGTCCTGACTTTC
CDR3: CASRTLGTIGANVLTF

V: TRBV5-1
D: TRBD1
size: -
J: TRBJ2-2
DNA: TGCGCCAGCGGGACAGGGAACACCGGGGAGCTGTTTTTT
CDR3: CASGTGNTGELFF

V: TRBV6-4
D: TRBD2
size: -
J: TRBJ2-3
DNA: TGTGCCAGCAGTGAGTCTAGCGGGAGGGCAGATACGCAGTATTTT
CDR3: CASSESSGRADTQYF

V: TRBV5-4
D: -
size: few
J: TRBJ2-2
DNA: TGTGCCAGCAGCCCCGTTGTCACCGGGGAGCTGTTTTTT
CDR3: CASSPVVTGELFF

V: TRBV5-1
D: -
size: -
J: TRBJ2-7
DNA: TGCGCCAGCAGCTTGGGCGGCAGGGCTAACGAGCAGTACTTC
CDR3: CASSLGGRANEQYF

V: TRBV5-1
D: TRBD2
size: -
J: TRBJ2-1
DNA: TGCGCCAGCAGCTTGGCGCTAGCGGGAGGGCGGGGTGAGCAGTTCTTC
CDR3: CASSLALAGGRGEQFF

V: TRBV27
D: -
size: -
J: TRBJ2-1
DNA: TGTGCCAGCAGTTTATTTAGAAACAATGAGCAGTTCTTC
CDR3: CASSLFRNNEQFF

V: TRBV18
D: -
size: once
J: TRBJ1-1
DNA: TGTGCCAGCTCTACCGGGGAGAGAACTGAAGCTTTCTTT
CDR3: CASSTGERTEAFF

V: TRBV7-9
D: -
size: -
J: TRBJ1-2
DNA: TGTGCCAGCAGCTTATCAGGCAGAACCTCCTATGGCTACACCTTC
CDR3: CASSLSGRTSYGYTF

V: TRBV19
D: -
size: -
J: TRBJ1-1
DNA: TGTGCCAGTAGTAAGTGGGCGCAGAACACTGAAGCTTTCTTT
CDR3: CASSKWAQNTEAFF

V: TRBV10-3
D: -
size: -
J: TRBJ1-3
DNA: TGTGCCATAACCAGGGGAACCGGAAACACCATATATTTT
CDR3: CAITRGTGNTIYF

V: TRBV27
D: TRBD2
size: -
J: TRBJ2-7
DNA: TGTGCCAGCAGCCAAAGGGCGCTAGCGGGGGAGTACGAGCAGTACTTC
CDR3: CASSQRALAGEYEQYF

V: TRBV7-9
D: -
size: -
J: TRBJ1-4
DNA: TGTGCCAGCAGCTTAGTAGGTCGGCTTATTGGGGTCCGAAATGAAAAACTGTTTTTT
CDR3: CASSLVGRLIGVRNEKLFF

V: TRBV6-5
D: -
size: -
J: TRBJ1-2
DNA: TGTGCCAGCAGCCTGGACAGCTATGGCTACACCTTC
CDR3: CASSLDSYGYTF

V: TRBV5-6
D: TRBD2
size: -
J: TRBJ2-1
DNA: TGTGCCAGCAGCAAAACACCGGGACTAGCGACGAATGAGCAGTTCTTC
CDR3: CASSKTPGLATNEQFF

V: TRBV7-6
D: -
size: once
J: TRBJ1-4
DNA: TGTGCCAGCAGCTTAGGCGACACCATTTTTTTT
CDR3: CASSLGDTIFF

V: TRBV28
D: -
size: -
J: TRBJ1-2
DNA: TGTGCCAGCAGCGGCAGGGTAGGTGGCTACACCTTC
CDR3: CASSGRVGGYTF

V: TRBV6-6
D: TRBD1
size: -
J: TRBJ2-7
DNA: TGTGCCAGCAGTTACGGACAGGGTGGCGAGCAGTACTTC
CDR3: CASSYGQGGEQYF

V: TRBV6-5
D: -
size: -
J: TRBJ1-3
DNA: TGTGCCAGCAGACCCCTGAGCATGGGAAACACCATATATTTT
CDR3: CASRPLSMGNTIYF

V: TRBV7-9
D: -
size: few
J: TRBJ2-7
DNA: TGTGCCAGCAGCTTAGTGGACCACGAGCAGTACTTC
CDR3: CASSLVDHEQYF

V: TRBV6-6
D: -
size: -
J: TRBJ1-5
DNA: TGTGCCAGCAGTTACAGGGCGGCGATTGGCAATCAGCCCCAGCATTTT
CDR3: CASSYRAAIGNQPQHF

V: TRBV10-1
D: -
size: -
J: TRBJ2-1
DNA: TGCGCCAGCAGTGAGAACAGGAACTACAATGAGCAGTTCTTC
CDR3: CASSENRNYNEQFF

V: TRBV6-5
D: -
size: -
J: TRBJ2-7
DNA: TGTGCCAGCAGATGGACTGGAACCTACGAGCAGTACTTC
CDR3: CASRWTGTYEQYF

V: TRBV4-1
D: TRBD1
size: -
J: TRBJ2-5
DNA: TGCGCCAGCAGCCCTCAGACCAGGGGGCAGGAGACCCAGTACTTC
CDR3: CASSPQTRGQETQYF

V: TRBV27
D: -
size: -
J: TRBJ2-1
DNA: TGTGCCAGCAGTTTACAAGGGCCTTTTACCTACAATGAGCAGTTCTTC
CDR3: CASSLQGPFTYNEQFF

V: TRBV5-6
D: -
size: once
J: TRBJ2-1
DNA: TGTGCCAGCAGCTTTTATGTATCCTACAATGAGCAGTTCTTC
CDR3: CASSFYVSYNEQFF

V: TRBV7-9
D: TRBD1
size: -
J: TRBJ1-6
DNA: TGTGCCAGCAGCTTAGATGGCAGGGGGGGAAAACCCCTCCACTTT
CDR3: CASSLDGRGGKPLHF